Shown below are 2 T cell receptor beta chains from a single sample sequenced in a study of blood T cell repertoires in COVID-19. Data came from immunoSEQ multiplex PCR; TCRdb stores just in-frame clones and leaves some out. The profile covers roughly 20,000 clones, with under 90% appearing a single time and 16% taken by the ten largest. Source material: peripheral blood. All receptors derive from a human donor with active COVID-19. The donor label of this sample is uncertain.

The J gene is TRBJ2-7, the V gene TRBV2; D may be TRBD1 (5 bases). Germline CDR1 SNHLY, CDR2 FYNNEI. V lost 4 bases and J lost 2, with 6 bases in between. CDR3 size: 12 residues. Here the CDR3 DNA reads TGTGCCAGCAGTGGGGGCACCTACGAGCAGTACTTC. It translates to CASSGGTYEQYF.

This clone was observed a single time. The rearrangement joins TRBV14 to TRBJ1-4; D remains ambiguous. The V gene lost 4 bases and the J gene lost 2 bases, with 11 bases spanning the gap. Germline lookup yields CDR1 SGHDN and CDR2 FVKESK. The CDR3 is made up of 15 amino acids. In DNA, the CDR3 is TGTGCCAGCAGCCCGCGCGCGCTTACTAATGAAAAACTGTTTTTT. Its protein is CASSPRALTNEKLFF. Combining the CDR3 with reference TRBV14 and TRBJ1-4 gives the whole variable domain EAGVTQFPSHSVIEKGQTVTLRCDPISGHDNLYWYRRVMGKEIKFLLHFVKESKQDESGMPNNRFLAERTGGTYSTLKVQPAELEDSGVYFCASSPRALTNEKLFFGSGTQLSVL.